This TCR beta chain was identified during a study of T cell responses to AZD1222 COVID-19 vaccine. In germline, CDR1 is SGHDN, CDR2 FVKESK. The V and J ends lost 0 bases and 8 bases respectively, with 7 bases between them. The CDR3 has 12 amino acids. Measured with immunoSEQ multiplex PCR; TCRdb has only the in-frame clones, and not every one. Here the sample spans about 120,000 clones, approximately 87% being singletons. The genes are TRBV14 and TRBJ1-2; the D is unclear. The receptor's source is an adult in good health. The sequencing here drew on peripheral blood, taken on day 0 of AZD1222 vaccination. CDR3 sequence reads: CASSQDYRGYTF. The CDR3 DNA sequence: TGTGCCAGCAGCCAAGACTATAGGGGCTACACCTTC.